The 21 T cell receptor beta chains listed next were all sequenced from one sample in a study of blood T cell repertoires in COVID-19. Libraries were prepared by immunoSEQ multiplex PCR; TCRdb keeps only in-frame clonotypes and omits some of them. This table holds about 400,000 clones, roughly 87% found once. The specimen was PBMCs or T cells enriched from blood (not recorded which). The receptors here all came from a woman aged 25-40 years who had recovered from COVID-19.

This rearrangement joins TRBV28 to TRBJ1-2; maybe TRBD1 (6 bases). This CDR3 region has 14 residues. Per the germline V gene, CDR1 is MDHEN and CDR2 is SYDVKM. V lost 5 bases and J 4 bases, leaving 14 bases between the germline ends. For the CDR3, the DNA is TGTGCCAGCAGTCCAGGGGCCCGGGCCTATGGCTACACCTTC. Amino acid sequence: CASSPGARAYGYTF.

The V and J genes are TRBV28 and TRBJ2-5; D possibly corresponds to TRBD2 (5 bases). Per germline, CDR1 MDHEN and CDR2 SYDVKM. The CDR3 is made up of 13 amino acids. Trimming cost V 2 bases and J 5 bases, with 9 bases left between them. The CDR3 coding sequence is TGTGCCAGCAGTTTAGCGGGTTCGGAGACCCAGTACTTC. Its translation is CASSLAGSETQYF.

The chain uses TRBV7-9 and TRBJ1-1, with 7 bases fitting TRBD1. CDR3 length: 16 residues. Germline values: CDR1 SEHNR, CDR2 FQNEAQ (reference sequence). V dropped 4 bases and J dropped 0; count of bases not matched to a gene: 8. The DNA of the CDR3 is TGTGCCAGCAGCTACCCGGGACAGTCCATGAACACTGAAGCTTTCTTT. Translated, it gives CASSYPGQSMNTEAFF.

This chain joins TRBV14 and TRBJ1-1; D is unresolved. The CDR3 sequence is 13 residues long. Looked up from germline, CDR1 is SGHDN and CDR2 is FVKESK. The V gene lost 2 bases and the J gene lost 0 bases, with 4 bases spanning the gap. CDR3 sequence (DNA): TGTGCCAGCAGCCAACAATTGAACACTGAAGCTTTCTTT. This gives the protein CASSQQLNTEAFF.

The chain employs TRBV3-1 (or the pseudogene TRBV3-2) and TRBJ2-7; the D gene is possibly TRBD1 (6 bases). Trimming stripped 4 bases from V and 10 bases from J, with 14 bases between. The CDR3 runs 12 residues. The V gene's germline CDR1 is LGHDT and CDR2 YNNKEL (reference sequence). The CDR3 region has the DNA TGTGCCAGCAGCCCTCAGGGGTTGGACCAGTACTTC. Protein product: CASSPQGLDQYF.

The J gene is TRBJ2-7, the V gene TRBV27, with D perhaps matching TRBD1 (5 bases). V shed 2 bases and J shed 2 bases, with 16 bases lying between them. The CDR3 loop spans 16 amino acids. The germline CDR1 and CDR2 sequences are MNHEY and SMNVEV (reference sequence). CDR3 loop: CASSLTQGQTPYEQYF. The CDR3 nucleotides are TGTGCCAGCAGTTTAACGCAGGGTCAAACCCCCTACGAGCAGTACTTC.

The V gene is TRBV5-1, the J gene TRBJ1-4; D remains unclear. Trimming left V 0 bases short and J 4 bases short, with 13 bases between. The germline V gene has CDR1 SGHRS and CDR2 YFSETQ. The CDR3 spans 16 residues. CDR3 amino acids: CASSLAPGSDNEKLFF. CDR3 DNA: TGCGCCAGCAGCTTGGCCCCCGGGTCCGATAATGAAAAACTGTTTTTT.

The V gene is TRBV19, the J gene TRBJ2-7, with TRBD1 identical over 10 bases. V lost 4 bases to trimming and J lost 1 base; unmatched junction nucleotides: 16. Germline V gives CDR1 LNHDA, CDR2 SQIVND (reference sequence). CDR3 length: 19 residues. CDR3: CASSKPALPGQGWSYEQYF. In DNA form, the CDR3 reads TGTGCCAGTAGTAAGCCCGCGCTTCCGGGACAGGGGTGGTCCTACGAGCAGTACTTC. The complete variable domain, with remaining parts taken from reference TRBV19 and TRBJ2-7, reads DGGITQSPKYLFRKEGQNVTLSCEQNLNHDAMYWYRQDPGQGLRLIYYSQIVNDFQKGDIAEGYSVSREKKESFPLTVTSAQKNPTAFYLCASSKPALPGQGWSYEQYFGPGTRLTVT.

CDR3 in amino acids: CASRTLGGDEQFF. Here the CDR3 DNA reads TGTGCCAGCAGGACGTTGGGCGGGGATGAGCAGTTCTTC. The V call is TRBV27, the J call TRBJ2-1, with a tentative D call TRBD2 (6 bases). The germline CDR1 and CDR2 sequences are MNHEY and SMNVEV (reference sequence). Trimming removed 6 bases at V and 8 bases at J, with 14 bases between. CDR3 size: 13 residues.

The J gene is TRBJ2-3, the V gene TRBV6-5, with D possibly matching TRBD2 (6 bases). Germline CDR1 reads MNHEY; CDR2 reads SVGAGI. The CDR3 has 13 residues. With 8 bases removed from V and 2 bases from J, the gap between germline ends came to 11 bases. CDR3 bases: TGTGCCAGCGGGGCGGGATTCACAGATACGCAGTATTTT. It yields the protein CASGAGFTDTQYF.

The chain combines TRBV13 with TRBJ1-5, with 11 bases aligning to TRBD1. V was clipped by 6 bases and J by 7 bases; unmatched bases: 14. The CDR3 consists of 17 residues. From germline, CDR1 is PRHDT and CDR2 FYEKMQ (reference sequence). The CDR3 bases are TGTGCCAGCAGTCTAACCCGGGGACAGGGGGGGAACCAGCCCCAGCATTTT. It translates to CASSLTRGQGGNQPQHF.

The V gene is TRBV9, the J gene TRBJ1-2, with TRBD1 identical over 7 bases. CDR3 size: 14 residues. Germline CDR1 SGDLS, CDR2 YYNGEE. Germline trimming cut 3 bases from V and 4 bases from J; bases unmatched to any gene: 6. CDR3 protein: CASSDGTVPYGYTF. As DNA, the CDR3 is TGTGCCAGCAGCGACGGGACAGTGCCCTATGGCTACACCTTC.

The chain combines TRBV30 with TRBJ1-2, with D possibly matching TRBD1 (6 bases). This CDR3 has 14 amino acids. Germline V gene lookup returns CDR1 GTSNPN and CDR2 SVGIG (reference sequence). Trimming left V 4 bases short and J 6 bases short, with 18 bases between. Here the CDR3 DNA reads TGTGCCTGGAATGCACAGGGCCTGGGGGATGGCTACACCTTC. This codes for CAWNAQGLGDGYTF.

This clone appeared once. CDR3 sequence (DNA): TGTGCCAGCAGCTATGAGCGGGAAGGCGGGGAGACCCAGTACTTC. This gives the protein CASSYEREGGETQYF. The chain is built from TRBV7-9 and TRBJ2-5; 7 bases agree with TRBD2. The CDR3 is 15 residues long. CDR1 SEHNR and CDR2 FQNEAQ come from the germline V gene (reference sequence). The junction had 10 bases not matched to a gene; V was cut back by 4 bases and J by 5 bases.

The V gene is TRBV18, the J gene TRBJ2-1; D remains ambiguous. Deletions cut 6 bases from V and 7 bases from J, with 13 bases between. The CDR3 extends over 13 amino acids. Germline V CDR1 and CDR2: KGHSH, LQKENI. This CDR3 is CASSSVNENEQFF. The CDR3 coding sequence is TGTGCCAGCTCCTCCGTAAATGAGAATGAGCAGTTCTTC.

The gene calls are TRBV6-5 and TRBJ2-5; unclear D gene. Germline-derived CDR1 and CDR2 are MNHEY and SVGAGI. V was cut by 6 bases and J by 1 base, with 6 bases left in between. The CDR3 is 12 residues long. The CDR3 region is CASRSGQETQYF. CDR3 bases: TGTGCCAGCAGGAGTGGCCAAGAGACCCAGTACTTC.

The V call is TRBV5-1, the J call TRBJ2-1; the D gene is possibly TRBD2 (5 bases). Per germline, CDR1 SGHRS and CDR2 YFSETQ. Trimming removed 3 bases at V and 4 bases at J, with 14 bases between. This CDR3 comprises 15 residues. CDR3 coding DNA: TGCGCCAGCAGCTCGGAGAGGGATTGGTACAATGAGCAGTTCTTC. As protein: CASSSERDWYNEQFF.

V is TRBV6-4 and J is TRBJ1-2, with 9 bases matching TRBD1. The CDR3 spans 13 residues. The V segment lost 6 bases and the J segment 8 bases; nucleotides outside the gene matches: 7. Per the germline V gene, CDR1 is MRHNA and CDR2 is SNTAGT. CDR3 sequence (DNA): TGTGCCAGCAGCGAACAGGGGGCGGGCGGCTACACCTTC. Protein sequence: CASSEQGAGGYTF.

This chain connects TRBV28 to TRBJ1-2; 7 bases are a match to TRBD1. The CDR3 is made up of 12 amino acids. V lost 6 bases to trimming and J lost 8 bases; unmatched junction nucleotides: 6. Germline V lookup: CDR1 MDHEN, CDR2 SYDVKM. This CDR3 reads CASSKGARGYTF. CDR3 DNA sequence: TGTGCCAGCAGCAAGGGGGCGCGAGGCTACACCTTC.

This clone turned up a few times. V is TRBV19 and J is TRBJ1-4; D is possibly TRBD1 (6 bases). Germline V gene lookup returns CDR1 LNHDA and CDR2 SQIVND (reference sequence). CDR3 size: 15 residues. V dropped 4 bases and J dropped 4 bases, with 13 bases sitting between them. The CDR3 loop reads CASSRGTRINEKLFF. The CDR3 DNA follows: TGTGCCAGTAGTAGAGGGACACGGATTAATGAAAAACTGTTTTTT.

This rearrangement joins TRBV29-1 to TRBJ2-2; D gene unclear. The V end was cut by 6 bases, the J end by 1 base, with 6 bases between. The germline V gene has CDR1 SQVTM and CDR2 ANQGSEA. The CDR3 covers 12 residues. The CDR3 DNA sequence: TGCAGCGTGTATCTGAACACCGGGGAGCTGTTTTTT. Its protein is CSVYLNTGELFF.